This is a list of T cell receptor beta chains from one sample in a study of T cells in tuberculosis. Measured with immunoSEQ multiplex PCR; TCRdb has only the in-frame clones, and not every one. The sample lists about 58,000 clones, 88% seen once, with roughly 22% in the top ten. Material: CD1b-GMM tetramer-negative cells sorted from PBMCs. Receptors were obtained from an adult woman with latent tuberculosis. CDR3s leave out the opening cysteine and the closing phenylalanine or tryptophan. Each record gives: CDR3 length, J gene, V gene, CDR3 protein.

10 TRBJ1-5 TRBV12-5 ASGLAHQPQH
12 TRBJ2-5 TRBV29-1 SVPTDDRVETQY
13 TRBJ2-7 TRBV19 ASSPQGMIPYEQY
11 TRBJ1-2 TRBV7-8 ASSSTALYGYT
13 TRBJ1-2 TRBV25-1 ASSESVGRAYGYT
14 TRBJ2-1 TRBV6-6 ASSYQGRLSYNEQF
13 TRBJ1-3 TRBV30 AWSVGTGTGNTIY
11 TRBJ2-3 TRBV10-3 AIAQASTDTQY
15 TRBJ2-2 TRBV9 ASSASLAGGVGGELF
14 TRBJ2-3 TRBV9 ASSARGGTATDTQY
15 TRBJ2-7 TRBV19 ASSPIWTSRETYEQY
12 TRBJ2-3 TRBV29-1 SVSSGLYTDTQY
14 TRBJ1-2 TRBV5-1 ASSLEGAASLHGYT
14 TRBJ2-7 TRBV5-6 ASSLALRTGDREQY
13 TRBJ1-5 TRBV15 ATSRDRGPAQPQH
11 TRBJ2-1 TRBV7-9 ASSSTSGLYQF
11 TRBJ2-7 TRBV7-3 ASSSAGGYEQY
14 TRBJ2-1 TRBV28 ASSLDRGQKGDEQF
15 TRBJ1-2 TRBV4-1 ASSQDRAPRGIGGYT
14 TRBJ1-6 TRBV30 AWITGQGYGNSPLH
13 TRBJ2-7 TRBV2 ASSLLGQGPYEQY
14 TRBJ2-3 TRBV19 ASSIGQGKGTDTQY
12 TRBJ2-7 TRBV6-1 ACMKKAGGHEQY
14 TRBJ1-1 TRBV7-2 ASSQDRGTVNTEAF
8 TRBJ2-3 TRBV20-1 SARSFTQY